A selection of T cell receptor beta chains follows, all from one sample in a study of cytomegalovirus exposure and HLA in healthy donors. Profiling relied on immunoSEQ multiplex PCR, and the TCRdb table lists in-frame clones only, not all of them. The data show around 65,000 clones, around 80% seen once. The material sequenced was PBMCs. Receptors originate from a woman between 25 and 40 years old in good health and CMV-seronegative. Both conserved end residues are part of each CDR3.

J gene	V gene	CDR3 protein
TRBJ2-2	TRBV5-1	CASQGFANTGELFF
TRBJ1-3	TRBV29-1	CSVALPGNTIYF
TRBJ1-5	TRBV7-2	CASSLEAGDRQPQHF
TRBJ2-5	TRBV5-6	CASSRTGVGETQYF
TRBJ1-2	TRBV28	CASRQWTETNYGYTF
TRBJ1-1	TRBV29-1	CSVAFNRVPETFF
TRBJ1-5	TRBV6-1	CASSRQASNQPQHF
TRBJ1-2	TRBV11-2	CASSLGQDYGYTF
TRBJ2-7	TRBV5-1	CASSLEGEIYEQYF
TRBJ1-1	TRBV7-9	CASSLQEGTEAFF